This is a list of T cell receptor beta chains from one sample in a study of PD-L1 blockade in urothelial cancer. Generated by immunoSEQ multiplex PCR, the TCRdb table keeps only in-frame clones and is missing some. Among 25,000 to 35,000 clones listed, around 84% were seen once. This specimen consisted of PBMCs, obtained around atezolizumab (anti-PD-L1) treatment. The receptors originated from a man aged 50-59 years with urothelial cancer. Both conserved end residues are part of each CDR3. A D gene is named only where the DNA matches it firmly. Size values are once, few and many counts, or a class for expanded clones, and some rows have none.

clone size,J gene,V gene,D gene,CDR3 length,CDR3 protein,CDR3 DNA
NA,TRBJ2-6,TRBV7-2,NA,17,CASSLGGPGSGANVLTF,TGTGCCAGCAGCCTGGGTGGGCCTGGGTCTGGGGCCAACGTCCTGACTTTC
NA,TRBJ1-2,TRBV6-6,NA,13,CASSDPGGDGYTF,TGTGCCAGCAGTGACCCCGGGGGGGATGGCTACACCTTC
NA,TRBJ1-1,TRBV6-5,NA,14,CASTGGSGNTEAFF,TGTGCCAGCACCGGGGGGTCCGGGAACACTGAAGCTTTCTTT
NA,TRBJ1-5,TRBV4-3,NA,16,CASSQDLSAGHQPQHF,TGCGCCAGCAGCCAAGATTTGTCGGCAGGGCATCAGCCCCAGCATTTT
NA,TRBJ1-1,TRBV6-6,NA,15,CASSYDGGADTEAFF,TGTGCCAGCAGTTACGATGGAGGGGCCGACACTGAAGCTTTCTTT
NA,TRBJ1-4,TRBV30,NA,14,CAWSTGGTNEKLFF,TGTGCCTGGAGTACAGGAGGGACTAATGAAAAACTGTTTTTT
NA,TRBJ1-6,TRBV27,TRBD1,19,CASSPGGTGFRSYNSPLHF,TGTGCCAGCAGTCCCGGGGGGACAGGGTTCCGTTCCTATAATTCACCCCTCCACTTT
NA,TRBJ1-1,TRBV9,NA,14,CASSVGRMNTEAFF,TGTGCCAGCAGCGTAGGCAGAATGAACACTGAAGCTTTCTTT
NA,TRBJ2-3,TRBV9,TRBD2,16,CASSVGSSGSTDTQYF,TGTGCCAGCAGCGTAGGGAGTAGCGGGAGCACAGATACGCAGTATTTT
NA,TRBJ2-1,TRBV28,NA,13,CASTTSSLYEQFF,TGTGCCAGCACCACTTCAAGTCTCTATGAGCAGTTCTTC
once,TRBJ2-5,TRBV4-1,TRBD2,17,CASSAERTSGGAETQYF,TGCGCCAGCAGCGCCGAAAGGACTAGCGGGGGGGCGGAGACCCAGTACTTC
NA,TRBJ2-7,TRBV27,TRBD2,14,CASSPSRGSREQYF,TGTGCCAGCAGCCCATCGCGGGGGTCGCGGGAGCAGTACTTC
NA,TRBJ2-4,TRBV9,TRBD1,14,CASSEGQGMDIQYF,TGTGCCAGCAGCGAGGGACAGGGGATGGACATTCAGTACTTC
NA,TRBJ2-2,TRBV11-3,NA,14,CASSPMSSTGELFF,TGTGCCAGCAGCCCCATGAGTTCCACCGGGGAGCTGTTTTTT
NA,TRBJ2-1,TRBV7-3,TRBD2,15,CASSLAGGTYNEQFF,TGTGCCAGCAGCTTAGCGGGGGGAACCTACAATGAGCAGTTCTTC
once,TRBJ2-1,TRBV4-1,NA,15,CASSQAGGDLNEQFF,TGCGCCAGCAGCCAAGCTGGCGGGGACTTAAATGAGCAGTTCTTC
NA,TRBJ2-1,TRBV9,NA,14,CASSVGQPGNEQFF,TGTGCCAGCAGCGTGGGACAACCGGGGAATGAGCAGTTCTTC
NA,TRBJ2-3,TRBV11-3,NA,13,CASSPGSLDTQYF,TGTGCCAGCAGCCCGGGTAGTCTAGATACGCAGTATTTT
NA,TRBJ2-7,TRBV6-5,TRBD1,15,CASSQNDRGTSEQYF,TGTGCCAGCAGTCAGAATGACAGGGGGACTTCCGAGCAGTACTTC
NA,TRBJ2-1,TRBV27,TRBD2,15,CASSPRTSVDNEQFF,TGTGCCAGCAGTCCCAGGACTAGCGTCGACAATGAGCAGTTCTTC
NA,TRBJ2-5,TRBV5-1,TRBD2,16,CASSIGTSGGQETQYF,TGCGCCAGCAGCATTGGGACTAGCGGGGGCCAAGAGACCCAGTACTTC
NA,TRBJ2-1,TRBV27,TRBD1,13,CASSRTGGGEQFF,TGTGCCAGCAGCCGGACAGGGGGAGGTGAGCAGTTCTTC
NA,TRBJ2-1,TRBV6-4,TRBD2,16,CASSDGLAGTTMKQFF,TGTGCCAGCAGTGACGGGCTAGCGGGGACAACAATGAAGCAGTTCTTC
few,TRBJ1-4,TRBV6-5,NA,13,CASSLLHSEKLFF,TGTGCCAGCAGTTTGTTGCACAGTGAAAAACTGTTTTTT
NA,TRBJ2-7,TRBV30,TRBD2,19,CAWSRRGPGLAGDWDEQYF,TGTGCCTGGAGCAGGAGAGGACCGGGACTAGCGGGAGATTGGGACGAGCAGTACTTC
NA,TRBJ2-3,TRBV4-3,TRBD2,17,CASSQESPRAGGGTQYF,TGCGCCAGCAGCCAAGAATCCCCGAGGGCGGGGGGCGGGACGCAGTATTTT
NA,TRBJ2-1,TRBV19,NA,13,CASRSRGSDEQFF,TGTGCCAGTAGGTCAAGGGGTTCGGATGAGCAGTTCTTC
NA,TRBJ1-2,TRBV18,NA,14,CASSFSGSQSGYTF,TGTGCCAGCTCATTTTCCGGGAGTCAAAGCGGCTACACCTTC
NA,TRBJ2-3,TRBV18,TRBD2,15,CASSPSSGSTDTQYF,TGTGCCAGCTCACCATCTAGCGGGAGCACAGATACGCAGTATTTT
NA,TRBJ1-4,TRBV6-1,NA,13,CASTQTENEKLFF,TGTGCCAGCACTCAAACAGAAAATGAAAAACTGTTTTTT
NA,TRBJ1-3,TRBV30,NA,12,CATGIGGNTIYF,TGCGCCACAGGGATTGGAGGAAACACCATATATTTT